The 30 T cell receptor beta chains given below trace back to one sample, sequenced in a study of CD8 T cells in ankylosing spondylitis. One entry per CDR3 protein results from TCRdb running MiXCR on the 5' RACE reads. The top ten clones hold about 0.6% of a sample with more than 200,000 distinct CDR3 sequences, more than 20% of them seen once. The sample was blood, either unsorted or a sorted T cell fraction (not recorded which). The receptors stem from a male donor with ankylosing spondylitis or in good health (not recorded which).

This clonotype has at least ten counts. This chain uses TRBV2 with TRBJ2-7; D perhaps matches TRBD2 (7 bases). CDR1 SNHLY and CDR2 FYNNEI come from the germline V gene. V lost 5 bases, J lost 4 bases, and 15 bases lay in between. This CDR3 spans 14 amino acids. CDR3 in DNA: TGTGCCAGCAGTCCTTTTCGGGGGGCTTACGAGCAGTACTTC. This gives the protein CASSPFRGAYEQYF.

This clonotype was counted at least ten times. The V gene is TRBV10-2, the J gene TRBJ2-7; D unresolved. CDR3 length equals 13 residues. Between the trimmed V and J ends, which lost 0 bases and 3 bases, there was a span of 6 bases. Germline assignment: CDR1 WSHSY and CDR2 SAAADI. The CDR3, as DNA: TGCGCCAGCAGTGAGTCGTGGGGCTACGAGCAGTACTTC. Translating it yields CASSESWGYEQYF.

The chain carries TRBV15 and TRBJ2-7; D not certain. V lost 0 bases to trimming and J lost 3 bases, with 9 bases between them. The CDR3 length is 14 residues. Germline CDR1 LNHNV, CDR2 YYDKDF (reference sequence). The CDR3 nucleotides read TGTGCCACCAGCAGAGAAGGTTGGGGCTACGAGCAGTACTTC. Residues: CATSREGWGYEQYF.

Notes on this clonotype: Relative to the germline gene, one junction end is altered; a read error may explain this. V usage is TRBV3-1 and J usage is TRBJ2-1, with 15 bases fitting TRBD2. The CDR3 consists of 17 residues. CDR1 LGHDT and CDR2 YNNKEL come from the germline V gene (reference sequence). The CDR3 bases are TGTGCCTGCAGACGAAGAGGACTAGCGGGGGGGAGCGATGAGCAGTTCTTC. Its translation: CACRRRGLAGGSDEQFF.

This clonotype was seen more than once but under ten times. The chain has TRBV20-1 and TRBJ2-1; 8 bases are shared with TRBD2. Germline V gives CDR1 DFQATT, CDR2 SNEGSKA (reference sequence). The CDR3 consists of 12 residues. The V segment lost 7 bases and the J segment 13 bases; nucleotides outside the gene matches: 12. In DNA form, the CDR3 reads TGCAGTGTCAGAAGCGGGGGAGGGATACAGTTCTTC. It specifies CSVRSGGGIQFF.

This clonotype was seen more than once but under ten times. The rearrangement joins TRBV20-1 to TRBJ2-3; TRBD2 might be the D (7 bases). The CDR3 covers 13 residues. Germline V gene sequence: CDR1 DFQATT, CDR2 SNEGSKA (reference sequence). The CDR3 region has the DNA TGCGGTGGGGGGGCCTACAGCACAGATACGCAGTATTTT. This translates into CGGGAYSTDTQYF.

This clonotype occurred a few times. The gene calls are TRBV10-3 and TRBJ2-7, with D possibly TRBD1 on 6 matching bases. The CDR3 is made up of 15 amino acids. Germline CDR1 is ENHRY and CDR2 is SYGVKD. Trimming left V 4 bases short and J 2 bases short, with 15 bases between. The CDR3 region has the DNA TGTGCCATCAGTGGAGTGGTCGGACAGCCCTACGAGCAGTACTTC. This codes for CAISGVVGQPYEQYF.

This clonotype was detected ten times or more. This rearrangement joins TRBV2 to TRBJ2-5; possible D gene TRBD1, 5 bases. Germline CDR1 is SNHLY and CDR2 is FYNNEI. This CDR3 has 13 residues. Between the trimmed V and J ends, which lost 7 bases and 5 bases, there was a span of 14 bases. The CDR3 sequence: CASNLRVGETQYF. The CDR3, as DNA: TGTGCCAGCAATCTCAGGGTCGGGGAGACCCAGTACTTC.

The sample holds a few counts of this clonotype. V is TRBV20-1 and J is TRBJ1-5; perhaps TRBD1 as D (6 bases). The germline V gene has CDR1 DFQATT and CDR2 SNEGSKA (reference sequence). This CDR3 is built from 12 residues. V was shortened by 5 bases and J by 6 bases, with 11 bases between the two germline ends. The CDR3: CSAGTGSQPQHF. The CDR3 nucleotides read TGCAGTGCTGGAACAGGGTCTCAGCCCCAGCATTTT.

In its sample, this clonotype was seen many times. The genes are TRBV28 and TRBJ2-5; TRBD2 agrees at 7 bases. The germline V gene has CDR1 MDHEN and CDR2 SYDVKM. The CDR3 is 14 amino acids. The V and J ends lost 6 bases and 5 bases, in that order; junction bases with no gene match: 9. The CDR3 sequence is CASSFLPREETQYF. Written as DNA, the CDR3 is TGTGCCAGCAGCTTTCTACCGCGGGAGGAGACCCAGTACTTC.

The chain recombines TRBV10-3 with TRBJ2-5; 10 bases fit TRBD2. The germline V gene encodes CDR1 ENHRY and CDR2 SYGVKD. J lost 5 bases, V lost 0 bases, and 12 bases had no gene match. The CDR3 contains 18 residues. The CDR3 sequence: CAISESMSASGGSETQYF. The CDR3 nucleotides are TGTGCCATCAGTGAGTCGATGTCGGCTAGCGGGGGTTCGGAGACCCAGTACTTC.

There are a few counts of this clonotype. The chain carries TRBV28 and TRBJ2-7, with 8 positions matching TRBD2. Germline CDR1 reads MDHEN; CDR2 reads SYDVKM. V was pared by 6 bases and J by 6 bases, with 4 bases of the junction left unmatched. The CDR3 sequence is 12 residues long. The CDR3 reads CASSGRGGEQYF. CDR3 coding DNA: TGTGCCAGCAGCGGTCGGGGGGGCGAGCAGTACTTC.

This chain uses TRBV20-1 with TRBJ2-5; 8 positions agree with TRBD2. Trimming took 3 bases from V and 1 from J; bases not matched to a gene: 7. From germline, CDR1 is DFQATT and CDR2 SNEGSKA (reference sequence). CDR3 length: 15 amino acids. This CDR3 is CSASGVAGPQETQYF. CDR3 nucleotides: TGCAGTGCTAGTGGCGTAGCGGGGCCCCAAGAGACCCAGTACTTC.

This clonotype was picked up many times. The chain uses TRBV12-3 or TRBV12-4 and TRBJ2-7; 9 nucleotides line up with TRBD1. V shed 5 bases, J shed 5 bases, and the junction held 7 bases outside the gene matches. The length of the CDR3 is 14 residues. The CDR3 DNA sequence: TGTGCCAGCAGTCCTTGGGACAGGGAAAACGAGCAGTACTTC. This codes for CASSPWDRENEQYF.

This chain uses TRBV7-9 with TRBJ2-3, with 11 bases lining up with TRBD2. The CDR3 has 16 amino acids. V lost 5 bases to trimming and J lost 4 bases; unmatched junction nucleotides: 8. The germline CDR1 and CDR2 sequences are SEHNR and FQNEAQ (reference sequence). CDR3 protein: CASSPRSGGASDTQYF. The CDR3 coding sequence is TGTGCCAGCAGCCCTCGTAGCGGGGGGGCCTCAGATACGCAGTATTTT. Filled out from reference TRBV7-9 and TRBJ2-3, the complete variable domain reads DTGVSQNPRHKITKRGQNVTFRCDPISEHNRLYWYRQTLGQGPEFLTYFQNEAQLEKSRLLSDRFSAERPKGSFSTLEIQRTEQGDSAMYLCASSPRSGGASDTQYFGPGTRLTVL.

This clonotype was observed many times. The chain joins TRBV20-1 to TRBJ2-3, with 10 bases aligning to TRBD2. Germline assignment: CDR1 DFQATT and CDR2 SNEGSKA (reference sequence). The CDR3 runs 17 residues. V dropped 7 bases and J dropped 4; count of bases not matched to a gene: 17. The CDR3 sequence: CSDDGVAGGPWADTQYF. In nucleotides, the CDR3 is TGCAGTGACGACGGGGTAGCGGGGGGCCCCTGGGCAGATACGCAGTATTTT.

This clonotype was seen a few times. This rearrangement joins TRBV12-3 or TRBV12-4 to TRBJ2-1, with D perhaps TRBD1 (6 bases). This CDR3 has 13 residues. Trimming left V 4 bases short and J 8 bases short, with 12 bases between. For the CDR3, the DNA is TGTGCCAGCAGTTCATCACAGGGCCATGAGCAGTTCTTC. It codes for CASSSSQGHEQFF.

The chain joins TRBV20-1 to TRBJ2-3, with 8 positions matching TRBD2. Germline V gene sequence: CDR1 DFQATT, CDR2 SNEGSKA (reference sequence). V lost 5 bases to trimming and J lost 4 bases; unmatched junction nucleotides: 8. The CDR3 loop spans 14 amino acids. The CDR3 DNA is TGCAGTGCTCCGAGGGGACTAGGCTCAGATACGCAGTATTTT. Amino acid sequence: CSAPRGLGSDTQYF.

CDR3 protein: CASSLDRHTEAFF. The CDR3 nucleotides read TGTGCCAGCAGCCTCGACAGACACACTGAAGCTTTCTTT. This chain joins TRBV3-1 and TRBJ1-1; maybe TRBD1 (5 bases). Trimming left V 4 bases short and J 3 bases short, with 9 bases between. Germline-derived CDR1 and CDR2 are LGHDT and YNNKEL (reference sequence). The CDR3 totals 13 residues. The full variable domain, its missing parts supplied by reference TRBV3-1 and TRBJ1-1, is DTAVSQTPKYLVTQMGNDKSIKCEQNLGHDTMYWYKQDSKKFLKIMFSYNNKELIINETVPNRFSPKSPDKAHLNLHINSLELGDSAVYFCASSLDRHTEAFFGQGTRLTVV.

This clonotype was counted once. The J gene is TRBJ2-7, the V gene TRBV7-2, with D uncertain. This CDR3 spans 15 amino acids. With 2 bases removed from V and 0 bases from J, the gap between germline ends came to 11 bases. CDR1 and CDR2 (germline): SGHTA, FQGNSA. The CDR3 here is CASSLLTTISYEQYF. The CDR3 DNA is TGTGCCAGCAGCTTATTAACCACTATCTCCTACGAGCAGTACTTC.

This clonotype showed up just once. CDR3: CASSLAPGQGPHEQYF. The CDR3 DNA reads TGTGCCAGCAGTTTAGCCCCCGGACAGGGTCCGCACGAGCAGTACTTC. V is TRBV12-3 or TRBV12-4 and J is TRBJ2-7; 8 positions agree with TRBD1. CDR3 length: 16 residues. J was trimmed by 5 bases and V by 0 bases; bases with no gene match: 9.

In this sample, this clonotype turned up many times. This chain connects TRBV29-1 to TRBJ2-7; 10 bases are a match to TRBD2. Trimming at V came to 2 bases and at J to 5 bases, leaving 6 bases not matched to a gene. The CDR3 contains 14 residues. CDR1 is SQVTM, CDR2 ANQGSEA, per germline. The CDR3 nucleotides are TGCAGCGTTGAACTAGCGGGGGCCCCCCACGAGCAGTACTTC. Protein: CSVELAGAPHEQYF.

The V gene is TRBV2, the J gene TRBJ1-5; D possibly corresponds to TRBD1 (6 bases). Trimming cost V 5 bases and J 5 bases, with 13 bases left between them. This CDR3 spans 14 amino acids. In germline, CDR1 is SNHLY, CDR2 FYNNEI. The CDR3, as DNA: TGTGCCAGCAGTACGGACAGATCGGATCAGCCCCAGCATTTT. It is translated as CASSTDRSDQPQHF.

V is TRBV15 and J is TRBJ2-5; D possibly corresponds to TRBD2 (5 bases). Deletions cut 8 bases from V and 5 bases from J, with 12 bases between. The CDR3 covers 12 residues. Germline V gene data show CDR1 as LNHNV and CDR2 as YYDKDF (reference sequence). CDR3 sequence reads: CATRGGEETQYF. The CDR3 region has the DNA TGTGCCACCCGTGGAGGCGAGGAGACCCAGTACTTC.

This clonotype was recorded at least ten times. The chain has TRBV20-1 and TRBJ2-3; D may be TRBD1 (5 bases). CDR3 length equals 12 residues. Trimming removed 4 bases from V and 1 base from J, with 6 bases in between. Germline lookup yields CDR1 DFQATT and CDR2 SNEGSKA (reference sequence). The CDR3 loop is CSAIRGTDTQYF. As DNA, the CDR3 is TGCAGTGCTATCAGGGGCACAGATACGCAGTATTTT.

Here the CDR3 DNA reads TGTGCCAGCAGTTTCACAGAACCCCAGCCCCAGCATTTT. This encodes CASSFTEPQPQHF. The chain combines TRBV12-3 or TRBV12-4 with TRBJ1-5; D gene ambiguous. The CDR3 runs to 13 residues. Trimming removed 3 bases from V and 7 bases from J, with 10 bases in between.

V is TRBV20-1 and J is TRBJ2-3; D possibly uses TRBD1 or TRBD2 (5 bases each). Trimming removed 5 bases from V and 5 bases from J, with 8 bases in between. The CDR3 totals 11 residues. The V gene's germline CDR1 is DFQATT and CDR2 SNEGSKA (reference sequence). CDR3: CSAGTLDTQYF. CDR3 bases: TGCAGTGCTGGGACCTTAGATACGCAGTATTTT.

This clonotype has more than one count but fewer than ten. The chain recombines TRBV13 with TRBJ1-6; D gene uncertain. Per the germline V gene, CDR1 is PRHDT and CDR2 is FYEKMQ (reference sequence). CDR3 length equals 15 residues. Trimming left V 2 bases short and J 3 bases short, with 8 bases between. CDR3 in DNA: TGTGCCAGCAGCTTATCAGCGCTCTATAATTCACCCCTCCACTTT. The encoded protein is CASSLSALYNSPLHF. The entire variable domain, with the rest obtained from reference TRBV13 and TRBJ1-6, is as follows: AAGVIQSPRHLIKEKRETATLKCYPIPRHDTVYWYQQGPGQDPQFLISFYEKMQSDKGSIPDRFSAQQFSDYHSELNMSSLELGDSALYFCASSLSALYNSPLHFGNGTRLTVT.

This clonotype was picked up many times. V is TRBV5-1 and J is TRBJ2-1, with TRBD1 matching over 8 bases. This CDR3 has 19 residues. The J segment lost 1 base and the V segment lost 5 bases, leaving 17 bases of the junction unmatched. CDR1 is SGHRS and CDR2 is YFSETQ in the germline V gene. The chain's CDR3 is CASRSGGESLLISYNEQFF. In DNA, the CDR3 is TGCGCCAGCAGATCAGGGGGCGAGTCACTTCTTATTTCCTACAATGAGCAGTTCTTC.

The chain employs TRBV6-1 and TRBJ2-7, with 13 bases identical to TRBD2. Looked up from germline, CDR1 is MNHNS and CDR2 is SASEGT. This CDR3 is built from 14 residues. V lost 6 bases, J lost 2 bases, and 1 base stayed unmatched. The CDR3 bases are TGTGCCAGCAGGGGACTAGCGGGGACCTACGAGCAGTACTTC. Translated, it gives CASRGLAGTYEQYF.